The next 30 T cell receptor beta chains were all read from a single sample in a study of shared clonotypes between healthy human individuals. The data were produced by immunoSEQ multiplex PCR, yet TCRdb's version contains in-frame clones alone and is incomplete. Among hundreds of thousands of clones, 74% were seen once, and the ten largest hold roughly 1.7%. The material sequenced was memory CD4+ T cells sorted from blood. The subset is: CD45RA-negative fraction. The source is a woman under 40 in good health.

The chain joins TRBV18 to TRBJ1-2; D gene ambiguous. The germline V gene encodes CDR1 KGHSH and CDR2 LQKENI. The CDR3 covers 12 residues. V lost 1 base and J lost 8, with 8 bases in between. CDR3 amino acids: CASSPQDSGYTF. The DNA for the CDR3 is TGTGCCAGCTCACCACAGGATTCGGGCTACACCTTC.

J is TRBJ2-1 and V is TRBV6-5, with a weak D call TRBD1 (5 bases). The CDR3 length is 15 residues. From germline, CDR1 is MNHEY and CDR2 SVGAGI. Trimming left V 3 bases short and J 0 bases short, with 9 bases between. The CDR3 nucleotides read TGTGCCAGCAGTTATGGGGCCAGCTCCTACAATGAGCAGTTCTTC. As protein: CASSYGASSYNEQFF.

V is TRBV15 and J is TRBJ1-1, with 11 bases that match TRBD1. The CDR3 covers 17 residues. Germline trimming cut 1 base from V and 3 bases from J; bases unmatched to any gene: 7. Germline CDR1 LNHNV, CDR2 YYDKDF (reference sequence). The CDR3 nucleotides are TGTGCCACCAGCAGAGCTCGGACAGGGGGCCGTTACACTGAAGCTTTCTTT. Its protein product is CATSRARTGGRYTEAFF.

This chain connects TRBV7-2 to TRBJ2-7; unclear D gene. Germline CDR1 is SGHTA and CDR2 is FQGNSA. The CDR3 runs to 14 residues. Trimming shortened V by 1 base and J by 2 bases, and 9 bases separated the two germline ends. In DNA form, the CDR3 reads TGTGCCAGCAGCTTAGGCGACGGAGCCTACGAGCAGTACTTC. Translating it yields CASSLGDGAYEQYF. Complete variable domain (other parts from reference TRBV7-2 and TRBJ2-7): GAGVSQSPSNKVTEKGKDVELRCDPISGHTALYWYRQSLGQGLEFLIYFQGNSAPDKSGLPSDRFSAERTGGSVSTLTIQRTQQEDSAVYLCASSLGDGAYEQYFGPGTRLTVT.

A word on this clone: Other DNA variants within this sample encode the same CDR3. The CDR3 DNA reads TGCGCCAGCAGTCCAGACCGAAGTAATGAAAAACTGTTTTTT. Its translation: CASSPDRSNEKLFF. The rearrangement uses TRBV5-1 and TRBJ1-4; unclear D gene. V gave up 5 bases and J gave up 4 bases, with 12 bases separating them. CDR1 SGHRS and CDR2 YFSETQ come from the germline V gene. There are 14 residues in the CDR3.

The V gene is TRBV28, the J gene TRBJ1-3, with D unresolved. Germline CDR1 reads MDHEN; CDR2 reads SYDVKM. V was pared by 6 bases and J by 1 base, with 16 bases between. This CDR3 region has 16 residues. For the CDR3, the DNA is TGTGCCAGCAGGAAGGACGGCCGAGCTTCTGGAAACACCATATATTTT. Its translation: CASRKDGRASGNTIYF.

The rearrangement links TRBV28 to TRBJ1-5; D call uncertain. Trimming stripped 8 bases from V and 11 bases from J, with 13 bases between. The CDR3 loop spans 11 amino acids. Germline V gene data show CDR1 as MDHEN and CDR2 as SYDVKM. CDR3 DNA: TGTGCCAGCGGGCCGGGCCGCTCCCAGCATTTT. This codes for CASGPGRSQHF.

This chain links TRBV7-2 with TRBJ2-5, with no clear D. Deletions cut 3 bases from V and 7 bases from J, with 15 bases between. Germline values: CDR1 SGHTA, CDR2 FQGNSA. CDR3 length: 14 residues. For the CDR3, the DNA is TGTGCCAGCAGCTTGATAGGTCGAGTGGGGACCCAGTACTTC. Amino acid sequence: CASSLIGRVGTQYF.

CDR3 in DNA: TGTGCCAGCAGCCCTAAAGTACAGACCGGCAATCAGCCCCAGCATTTT. It yields the protein CASSPKVQTGNQPQHF. This sequence joins TRBV27 and TRBJ1-5, with no clear D. Between the trimmed V and J ends, which lost 6 bases and 2 bases, there was a span of 17 bases. The germline CDR1 and CDR2 sequences are MNHEY and SMNVEV (reference sequence). CDR3 size: 16 residues.

This chain joins TRBV9 and TRBJ2-1, with TRBD2 identical over 8 bases. Per germline, CDR1 SGDLS and CDR2 YYNGEE. Trimming at V came to 3 bases and at J to 6 bases, leaving 5 bases not matched to a gene. The CDR3 is 14 residues long. The CDR3, as DNA: TGTGCCAGCAGCGGAGGACTAGCCATCAATGAGCAGTTCTTC. Translating it yields CASSGGLAINEQFF. The variable domain in full, with the rest retrieved from reference TRBV9 and TRBJ2-1, is DSGVTQTPKHLITATGQRVTLRCSPRSGDLSVYWYQQSLDQGLQFLIQYYNGEERAKGNILERFSAQQFPDLHSELNLSSLELGDSALYFCASSGGLAINEQFFGPGTRLTVL.

The gene calls are TRBV2 and TRBJ1-5, with 9 bases matching TRBD1. The J segment lost 3 bases and the V segment lost 5 bases, leaving 5 bases of the junction unmatched. This CDR3 region has 15 residues. Germline CDR1 reads SNHLY; CDR2 reads FYNNEI. CDR3 DNA: TGTGCCAGCAGTTCGACAGGGGGTATCAATCAGCCCCAGCATTTT. Protein sequence: CASSSTGGINQPQHF.

This clone was seen a few times. V usage is TRBV5-1 and J usage is TRBJ2-1; D may be TRBD2 (6 bases). Germline V gene sequence: CDR1 SGHRS, CDR2 YFSETQ. This CDR3 has 15 residues. Trimming removed 0 bases at V and 5 bases at J, with 12 bases between. CDR3 sequence: CASSLGDLPNNEQFF. In DNA, the CDR3 is TGCGCCAGCAGCTTGGGGGACTTACCTAACAATGAGCAGTTCTTC.

The rearrangement joins TRBV10-3 to TRBJ2-7; D call uncertain. CDR3 length: 12 amino acids. The V end was cut by 5 bases, the J end by 3 bases, with 8 bases between. Germline V CDR1 and CDR2: ENHRY, SYGVKD. CDR3 sequence (DNA): TGTGCCATCAGTATTTCGGGCTACGAGCAGTACTTC. Its translation is CAISISGYEQYF.

This chain links TRBV4-2 with TRBJ2-7, with a weak D call TRBD2 (5 bases). Trimming pared 1 base from V and 3 bases from J, leaving 16 bases between. The germline CDR1 and CDR2 sequences are LGHNA and YNFKEQ. The CDR3 is made up of 16 amino acids. CDR3 region: CASSQAPGSSLYEQYF. DNA for the CDR3: TGTGCCAGCAGCCAAGCTCCTGGATCTAGCCTCTACGAGCAGTACTTC.

The V and J genes are TRBV19 and TRBJ2-1, with TRBD1 matching 8 bases. CDR3 length: 18 amino acids. The V and J ends lost 3 bases and 0 bases, in that order; junction bases with no gene match: 10. From germline, CDR1 is LNHDA and CDR2 SQIVND (reference sequence). CDR3 nucleotides: TGTGCCAGTAGTATCGGCAGGGGGCTCGTAAGCTCCTACAATGAGCAGTTCTTC. Amino acid sequence: CASSIGRGLVSSYNEQFF.

This chain links TRBV27 with TRBJ2-5; either TRBD1 or TRBD2 may fit D (5 bases each). Germline values: CDR1 MNHEY, CDR2 SMNVEV (reference sequence). CDR3 size: 16 residues. The V gene lost 4 bases and the J gene lost 4 bases, with 19 bases spanning the gap. In nucleotides, the CDR3 is TGTGCCAGCAGTTACTCCCCCGCAGGGACGGGAGAGACCCAGTACTTC. Amino acids: CASSYSPAGTGETQYF.

As DNA, the CDR3 is TGTGCCAGCAGCGAGAAGACTAGCGGGTCCTACGAGCAGTACTTC. It codes for CASSEKTSGSYEQYF. The chain carries TRBV25-1 and TRBJ2-7; 10 bases fit TRBD2. The germline gives CDR1 MGHDK, CDR2 SYGVNS. The V and J ends lost 6 bases and 1 base, in that order; junction bases with no gene match: 6. There are 15 residues in the CDR3.

This clone was seen more than once but under ten times. The CDR3, as DNA: TGTGCCAGCAGACTACAGACTGACACAGATACGCAGTATTTT. Translating gives CASRLQTDTDTQYF. The V call is TRBV6-5, the J call TRBJ2-3; D is undetermined. The V end was cut by 6 bases, the J end by 2 bases, with 12 bases between. The CDR3 is 14 residues long. Germline V gene sequence: CDR1 MNHEY, CDR2 SVGAGI.

This chain connects TRBV7-2 to TRBJ2-7; 13 bases align to TRBD2. V was pared by 1 base and J by 9 bases, with 3 bases of the junction left unmatched. The CDR3 runs to 14 residues. Germline CDR1 is SGHTA and CDR2 is FQGNSA. The CDR3 here is CASSLGTSGRRQYF. The CDR3 DNA follows: TGTGCCAGCAGCTTAGGGACTAGCGGGAGAAGGCAGTACTTC.

Note on this clone: This sample also contains other DNA sequences that code for the same CDR3. This chain joins TRBV5-1 and TRBJ2-1; no definite D call. The CDR3 covers 11 residues. CDR1 SGHRS and CDR2 YFSETQ come from the germline V gene. V was pared by 2 bases and J by 7 bases, with 4 bases between. As DNA, the CDR3 is TGCGCCAGCAGCTTAGAGAATGAGCAGTTCTTC. Translated: CASSLENEQFF.

CDR3 DNA sequence: TGTGCCACCCAGACAGTAGGGTTGGGGAACACTGAAGCTTTCTTT. Translated, it gives CATQTVGLGNTEAFF. The rearrangement joins TRBV10-3 to TRBJ1-1; possibly TRBD1 for D (5 bases). Trimming pared 10 bases from V and 1 base from J, leaving 19 bases between. The CDR3 loop spans 15 amino acids. Per germline, CDR1 ENHRY and CDR2 SYGVKD.

The V call is TRBV9, the J call TRBJ2-3; 10 bases line up with TRBD2. The CDR3 is 16 amino acids. The junction had 6 bases not matched to a gene; V was cut back by 3 bases and J by 2 bases. Germline V CDR1 and CDR2: SGDLS, YYNGEE. The CDR3 is CASSGDSGRPTDTQYF. The DNA of the CDR3 is TGTGCCAGCAGCGGCGATAGCGGGAGGCCCACAGATACGCAGTATTTT.

This clone was seen only once. This chain joins TRBV25-1 and TRBJ2-5, with 9 bases lining up with TRBD2. This CDR3 is built from 16 residues. Germline lookup yields CDR1 MGHDK and CDR2 SYGVNS. V lost 5 bases and J lost 3; bases outside the gene matches: 10. The CDR3 region is CASSTGDSGSKETQYF. CDR3 bases: TGTGCCAGCAGTACCGGGGATAGCGGGAGTAAAGAGACCCAGTACTTC.

V gene TRBV15 combines with J gene TRBJ2-7, with D possibly being TRBD1 or TRBD2 (5 bases each). The ends were cut back, 5 bases at V and 2 bases at J, with 13 bases in the middle. Looked up from germline, CDR1 is LNHNV and CDR2 is YYDKDF (reference sequence). This CDR3 region has 14 residues. Written as DNA, the CDR3 is TGTGCCACCAGCTCCGGGACGCACGCCTACGAGCAGTACTTC. Translated, it gives CATSSGTHAYEQYF. Full variable domain (outside the CDR3, taken from reference TRBV15 and TRBJ2-7): DAMVIQNPRYQVTQFGKPVTLSCSQTLNHNVMYWYQQKSSQAPKLLFHYYDKDFNNEADTPDNFQSRRPNTSFCFLDIRSPGLGDTAMYLCATSSGTHAYEQYFGPGTRLTVT.

This sequence joins TRBV29-1 and TRBJ2-5; 7 bases align to TRBD2. This CDR3 is built from 14 residues. The ends lost 5 bases at V and 0 bases at J; junction bases unmatched: 6. CDR1 is SQVTM, CDR2 ANQGSEA, per germline. The CDR3 DNA is TGCAGCGTTCAAGCGGGAACCAACCAAGAGACCCAGTACTTC. Amino acid sequence: CSVQAGTNQETQYF.

The chain couples TRBV4-1 to TRBJ2-7; 12 bases are shared with TRBD2. Germline values: CDR1 MGHRA, CDR2 YSYEKL. The trim removed 3 bases at V and 0 bases at J, leaving 9 bases unmatched. The CDR3 length is 18 residues. As DNA, the CDR3 is TGCGCCAGCAGCCAGCTCCTAGCGGGAGGGCCGGGCTCCTACGAGCAGTACTTC. It is translated as CASSQLLAGGPGSYEQYF.

V gene TRBV7-9 combines with J gene TRBJ2-3; D is possibly TRBD1 (7 bases). The germline gives CDR1 SEHNR, CDR2 FQNEAQ (reference sequence). The CDR3 loop spans 15 amino acids. V gave up 5 bases and J gave up 7 bases, with 19 bases separating them. CDR3 sequence reads: CASSPYRGRGNTQYF. In nucleotides, the CDR3 is TGTGCCAGCAGCCCCTACAGGGGACGGGGGAATACGCAGTATTTT.

This clone has just a few counts. A junction end diverges from the germline sequence, so it may reflect a read error. The gene calls are TRBV6-7 and TRBJ2-1, with TRBD1 matching 9 bases. TRBV6-7 is treated as an ORF (open reading frame) with a function not yet certain. The CDR3 length is 14 residues. The DNA of the CDR3 is TGTGCCAGCAGTTACTCGATTCCACAGGGGGACAGGGTCTTC. Translated: CASSYSIPQGDRVF.

The V gene is TRBV18, the J gene TRBJ2-1; perhaps TRBD2 as D (5 bases). Trimming removed 0 bases at V and 5 bases at J, with 8 bases between. Germline lookup yields CDR1 KGHSH and CDR2 LQKENI. The CDR3 sequence is 14 residues long. In DNA form, the CDR3 reads TGTGCCAGCTCACCACCAGCGGATAACAATGAGCAGTTCTTC. Translated, it gives CASSPPADNNEQFF.

J is TRBJ1-2 and V is TRBV7-2; D is uncertain. The CDR3 runs to 12 residues. Germline V CDR1 and CDR2: SGHTA, FQGNSA. Trimming shortened V by 2 bases and J by 8 bases, and 9 bases separated the two germline ends. The CDR3 nucleotides are TGTGCCAGCAGCTTATGGGGAGACGGCTACACCTTC. It specifies CASSLWGDGYTF.